The 16 T cell receptor beta chains below all came from one sample that was sequenced in a study of T cells after yellow fever vaccination. TCRdb re-derived calls from the 5' RACE reads in MiXCR, one entry per CDR3 protein. The sample records more than 350,000 distinct CDR3 sequences, roughly 12% being singletons. Sample: PBMCs, taken on the day of the first yellow fever vaccination. The receptors derive from a man aged 18 to 29 who received the YFV17D yellow fever vaccine.

This clonotype was counted many times. CDR3 region: CASRTLAGRETQYF. The CDR3 nucleotides are TGTGCCAGCAGGACCCTAGCGGGGAGGGAGACCCAGTACTTC. The chain combines TRBV12-3 or TRBV12-4 with TRBJ2-5; 9 nucleotides match TRBD2. Trimming at V came to 6 bases and at J to 5 bases, leaving 7 bases not matched to a gene. This CDR3 has 14 amino acids.

The chain has TRBV6-5 and TRBJ2-5; D is possibly TRBD1 or TRBD2 (5 bases each). The CDR3 loop spans 11 amino acids. Trimming removed 5 bases from V and 9 bases from J, with 10 bases in between. Germline-derived CDR1 and CDR2 are MNHEY and SVGAGI. CDR3 protein: CASSRRGAQYF. The CDR3 DNA reads TGTGCCAGCAGTCGAAGAGGGGCCCAGTACTTC.

This clonotype was picked up one time. The genes are TRBV15 and TRBJ2-3, with TRBD2 identical over 9 bases. Germline V gene lookup returns CDR1 LNHNV and CDR2 YYDKDF (reference sequence). The CDR3 extends over 16 amino acids. Trimming removed 3 bases from V and 4 bases from J; junction bases left unmatched: 8. Written as DNA, the CDR3 is TGTGCCACCAGCAGGAAAGTAGCGGGGGATCCAGATACGCAGTATTTT. Translated, it gives CATSRKVAGDPDTQYF. Together with reference TRBV15 and TRBJ2-3, the CDR3 gives the full variable domain: DAMVIQNPRYQVTQFGKPVTLSCSQTLNHNVMYWYQQKSSQAPKLLFHYYDKDFNNEADTPDNFQSRRPNTSFCFLDIRSPGLGDTAMYLCATSRKVAGDPDTQYFGPGTRLTVL.

The chain couples TRBV5-5 to TRBJ2-3, with 11 bases matching TRBD2. The CDR3 has 16 amino acids. Per the germline V gene, CDR1 is SGHKS and CDR2 is YYEKEE (reference sequence). V trimming: 0 bases; J trimming: 5 bases; junction bases outside the gene matches: 5. CDR3 amino acids: CASSLDVSGGGDTQYF. The CDR3 nucleotides are TGTGCCAGCAGCTTGGATGTTAGCGGGGGGGGAGATACGCAGTATTTT. The complete variable domain, with remaining parts taken from reference TRBV5-5 and TRBJ2-3, reads DAGVTQSPTHLIKTRGQQVTLRCSPISGHKSVSWYQQVLGQGPQFIFQYYEKEERGRGNFPDRFSARQFPNYSSELNVNALLLGDSALYLCASSLDVSGGGDTQYFGPGTRLTVL.

For the CDR3, the DNA is TGTGCCACCAGCAGAGATAAGAGACTAGCGGGGGTCTCGGGGGAGACCCAGTACTTC. Translating it yields CATSRDKRLAGVSGETQYF. This sequence joins TRBV15 and TRBJ2-5; 12 nucleotides align to TRBD2. The CDR3 has 19 residues. Germline trimming cut 0 bases from V and 5 bases from J; bases unmatched to any gene: 13. Germline V gene data show CDR1 as LNHNV and CDR2 as YYDKDF (reference sequence).

This clonotype was recorded at least ten times. The rearrangement links TRBV4-1 to TRBJ2-5; 11 bases match TRBD2. The CDR3 has 14 residues. With V trimmed by 1 base and J by 5 bases, 0 bases remained unmatched. CDR1 is MGHRA, CDR2 YSYEKL, per germline. The CDR3 sequence is CASSQGTSGETQYF. The DNA of the CDR3 is TGCGCCAGCAGCCAAGGGACTAGCGGGGAGACCCAGTACTTC.

This chain connects TRBV2 to TRBJ2-3, with 8 bases identical to TRBD1. V shed 6 bases and J 4 bases; nucleotides not matched to a gene: 6. The CDR3 runs 14 residues. Per germline, CDR1 SNHLY and CDR2 FYNNEI. The CDR3 here is CASRTTGAPDTQYF. The CDR3, as DNA: TGTGCCAGCAGAACGACAGGGGCCCCAGATACGCAGTATTTT. Full variable domain (outside the CDR3, taken from reference TRBV2 and TRBJ2-3): EPEVTQTPSHQVTQMGQEVILRCVPISNHLYFYWYRQILGQKVEFLVSFYNNEISEKSEIFDDQFSVERPDGSNFTLKIRSTKLEDSAMYFCASRTTGAPDTQYFGPGTRLTVL.

This clonotype occurred a few times. The chain combines TRBV7-2 with TRBJ2-5, with 7 bases fitting TRBD2. Trimming removed 0 bases from V and 1 base from J; junction bases left unmatched: 5. The germline CDR1 and CDR2 sequences are SGHTA and FQGNSA. This CDR3 has 16 residues. CDR3 DNA sequence: TGTGCCAGCAGCTTAGCGGGGCTAGCGGCCCAAGAGACCCAGTACTTC. It yields the protein CASSLAGLAAQETQYF.

This chain joins TRBV20-1 and TRBJ1-1; weak D call: TRBD1 (6 bases). The CDR3 consists of 13 residues. The V end was cut by 2 bases, the J end by 4 bases, with 11 bases between. Germline V CDR1 and CDR2: DFQATT, SNEGSKA (reference sequence). The CDR3 sequence: CSARTGLITEAFF. The DNA of the CDR3 is TGCAGTGCTAGAACAGGGTTAATCACTGAAGCTTTCTTT.

In its sample, this clonotype was seen a few times. V gene TRBV6-5 combines with J gene TRBJ2-1, with 9 bases matching TRBD1. Germline values: CDR1 MNHEY, CDR2 SVGAGI. The CDR3 is made up of 15 amino acids. The trim removed 2 bases at V and 3 bases at J, leaving 2 bases unmatched. The CDR3 is CASSYGTGSYNEQFF. The CDR3, as DNA: TGTGCCAGCAGTTACGGGACAGGGAGCTACAATGAGCAGTTCTTC.

This clonotype was observed many times. The chain carries TRBV12-3 or TRBV12-4 and TRBJ1-1; D gene ambiguous. V was cut by 6 bases and J by 3 bases, with 11 bases left in between. CDR3 size: 13 residues. In DNA, the CDR3 is TGTGCCAGCAGCCCTTCGCGGGACACTGAAGCTTTCTTT. It specifies CASSPSRDTEAFF.

The chain carries TRBV5-1 and TRBJ1-2, with D tentatively TRBD1 (5 bases). The CDR3 consists of 16 residues. Germline values: CDR1 SGHRS, CDR2 YFSETQ. V gave up 3 bases and J gave up 7 bases, with 22 bases separating them. The CDR3 DNA is TGCGCCAGCAGCTGGGACCCCGGGACGAACTCTGGTGGCTACACCTTC. Residues: CASSWDPGTNSGGYTF.

J is TRBJ2-3 and V is TRBV4-1; D gene ambiguous. V was trimmed by 6 bases and J by 4 bases, leaving 11 bases between them. CDR1 MGHRA and CDR2 YSYEKL come from the germline V gene. CDR3 length equals 13 residues. The CDR3 is CASSLVRSDTQYF. CDR3 nucleotides: TGCGCCAGCAGTTTAGTTCGCTCAGATACGCAGTATTTT.

The sample holds a few counts of this clonotype. This chain connects TRBV4-3 to TRBJ1-3; D unresolved. The germline gives CDR1 LGHNA, CDR2 YSLEER. Deletions cut 0 bases from V and 0 bases from J, with 18 bases between. The CDR3 loop spans 19 amino acids. CDR3 sequence: CASSQDQWSAPSSGNTIYF. In nucleotides, the CDR3 is TGCGCCAGCAGCCAAGATCAGTGGTCGGCGCCAAGCTCTGGAAACACCATATATTTT.

V gene TRBV7-2 combines with J gene TRBJ2-5; D is undetermined. The CDR3 consists of 15 residues. Trimming left V 1 base short and J 5 bases short, with 14 bases between. CDR1 is SGHTA, CDR2 FQGNSA, per germline. CDR3 DNA: TGTGCCAGCAGCTTAGGGCCCAACATCGTCGAGACCCAGTACTTC. Protein sequence: CASSLGPNIVETQYF.

This clonotype was observed a handful of times. In DNA, the CDR3 is TGCAGTGGGCTCAGGACTAGCGGACAAGAGACCCAGTACTTC. It yields the protein CSGLRTSGQETQYF. The V gene is TRBV20-1, the J gene TRBJ2-5, with 10 bases that match TRBD2. Trimming removed 7 bases from V and 2 bases from J; junction bases left unmatched: 7. The CDR3 sequence is 14 residues long. Germline V lookup: CDR1 DFQATT, CDR2 SNEGSKA (reference sequence).